What follows describes a single TCR beta chain. Its cognate antigen is unknown. These data come from a study of cytomegalovirus exposure and HLA in healthy donors. General study findings and limits: Listed as cytomegalovirus-associated were 150 to 200 TCR beta chains. It was confirmed in vitro that a few of the CMV-associated chains were specific for CMV antigens.

PCR was performed using 60 Vbeta and 13 Jbeta primers. Clones were read by immunoSEQ multiplex PCR, and TCRdb kept only the in-frame ones, dropping some. The repertoire holds about 100,000 clones, with around 80% as singletons. The source is a female donor in good health and CMV-seropositive. Sequenced sample: PBMCs.

The CDR3 region is CASSLGQKNTEAFF. The CDR3 DNA sequence: TGTGCCAGCTCACTCGGACAAAAGAACACTGAAGCTTTCTTT. The chain employs TRBV18 and TRBJ1-1; maybe TRBD1 (5 bases). This CDR3 has 14 amino acids. The V end lost 4 bases, the J end lost 1 base, and 10 bases lay between the germline ends. Germline values: CDR1 KGHSH, CDR2 LQKENI.